This TCR beta chain was documented in a study of shared clonotypes between healthy human individuals. Terminally differentiated effector memory CD45RA+ cells were left out of the naive CD8 fraction, which was CD45RO-negative and positively selected for CCR7. Template for every sorted-subset replicate PCR totaled 200 to 250 ng DNA, tens of thousands of T cell genomes. Sequenced by immunoSEQ multiplex PCR; TCRdb stores in-frame clones only, minus some. The sample holds about 1,800,000 clones, less than 95% seen once. The length of the CDR3 is 15 residues. CDR1 and CDR2 (germline): MNHEY, SMNVEV (reference sequence). V dropped 5 bases and J dropped 3; count of bases not matched to a gene: 10. This clone was picked up one time.

This chain joins TRBV27 and TRBJ2-7, with 7 bases matching TRBD1. Sequencing used naive CD8+ T cells sorted from blood. The source of this sequence is a man aged 18 to 29 in good health. CDR3 sequence reads: CASSPQDGQDYEQYF. CDR3 coding DNA: TGTGCCAGCAGTCCCCAGGATGGACAGGACTACGAGCAGTACTTC.